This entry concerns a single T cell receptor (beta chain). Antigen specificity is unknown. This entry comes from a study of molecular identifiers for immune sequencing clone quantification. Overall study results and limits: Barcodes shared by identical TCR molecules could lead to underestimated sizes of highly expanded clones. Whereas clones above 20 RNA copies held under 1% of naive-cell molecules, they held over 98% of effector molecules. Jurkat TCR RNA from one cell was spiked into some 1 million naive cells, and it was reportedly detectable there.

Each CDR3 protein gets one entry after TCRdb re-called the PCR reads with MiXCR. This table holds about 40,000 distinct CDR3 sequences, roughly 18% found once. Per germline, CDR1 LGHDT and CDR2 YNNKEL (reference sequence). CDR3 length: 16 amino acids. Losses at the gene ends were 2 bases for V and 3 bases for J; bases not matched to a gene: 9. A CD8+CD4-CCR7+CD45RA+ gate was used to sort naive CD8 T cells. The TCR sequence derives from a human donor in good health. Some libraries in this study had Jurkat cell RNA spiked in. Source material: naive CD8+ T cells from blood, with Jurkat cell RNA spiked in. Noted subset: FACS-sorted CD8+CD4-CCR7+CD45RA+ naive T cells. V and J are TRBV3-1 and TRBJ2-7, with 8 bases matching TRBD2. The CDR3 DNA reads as TGTGCCAGCAGCCAACCACGCACTAGCGGTTACTACGAGCAGTACTTC. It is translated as CASSQPRTSGYYEQYF.